These 25 T cell receptor beta chains originate from one sample sequenced in a study of blood T cell repertoires in COVID-19. This table comes from immunoSEQ multiplex PCR, and its TCRdb copy is limited to in-frame clones, with some not included. The table has some 120,000 clones, around four fifths seen once; the top ten hold about a sixth. The specimen sequenced was PBMCs or T cells enriched from blood (not recorded which). The receptor source for this set is a man aged 30 to 39 who had recovered from COVID-19.

The chain has TRBV9 and TRBJ1-2, with 9 positions matching TRBD1. Looked up from germline, CDR1 is SGDLS and CDR2 is YYNGEE. V lost 0 bases to trimming and J lost 3 bases; unmatched junction nucleotides: 3. The CDR3 consists of 15 residues. CDR3 sequence: CASSVGGQGDYGYTF. The CDR3 DNA sequence: TGTGCCAGCAGCGTAGGGGGACAGGGTGACTATGGCTACACCTTC. The complete variable domain, with remaining parts taken from reference TRBV9 and TRBJ1-2, reads DSGVTQTPKHLITATGQRVTLRCSPRSGDLSVYWYQQSLDQGLQFLIQYYNGEERAKGNILERFSAQQFPDLHSELNLSSLELGDSALYFCASSVGGQGDYGYTFGSGTRLTVV.

V gene TRBV9 combines with J gene TRBJ1-1, with unresolved D. Trimming removed 4 bases from V and 6 bases from J, with 16 bases in between. The V gene's germline CDR1 is SGDLS and CDR2 YYNGEE. The CDR3 has 14 residues. The CDR3 spells CASSPAGRAPEAFF. As DNA, the CDR3 is TGTGCCAGCAGCCCAGCAGGCAGAGCTCCTGAAGCTTTCTTT.

The chain recombines TRBV5-1 with TRBJ1-5; unclear D gene. V shed 0 bases and J shed 4 bases, with 11 bases lying between them. Germline assignment: CDR1 SGHRS and CDR2 YFSETQ. The CDR3 loop spans 15 amino acids. The CDR3 DNA reads as TGCGCCAGCAGCTTGGCCGGTCAGCGTAATCAGCCCCAGCATTTT. Its translation: CASSLAGQRNQPQHF.

The chain has TRBV2 and TRBJ1-1, with TRBD1 as a possible D gene (5 bases). V lost 8 bases and J lost 0, with 10 bases in between. The germline V gene encodes CDR1 SNHLY and CDR2 FYNNEI. The CDR3 extends over 13 amino acids. In DNA form, the CDR3 reads TGTGCCAGCGGGGAGGGGTTGAACACTGAAGCTTTCTTT. Translating gives CASGEGLNTEAFF. The full variable domain, its missing parts supplied by reference TRBV2 and TRBJ1-1, is EPEVTQTPSHQVTQMGQEVILRCVPISNHLYFYWYRQILGQKVEFLVSFYNNEISEKSEIFDDQFSVERPDGSNFTLKIRSTKLEDSAMYFCASGEGLNTEAFFGQGTRLTVV.

The rearrangement links TRBV2 to TRBJ2-1, with TRBD1 matching 8 bases. Germline assignment: CDR1 SNHLY and CDR2 FYNNEI. CDR3 length equals 12 residues. J was trimmed by 8 bases and V by 6 bases; bases with no gene match: 3. The CDR3 here is CASREQGDEQFF. The CDR3, as DNA: TGTGCCAGCAGGGAACAGGGGGATGAGCAGTTCTTC.

The chain joins TRBV18 to TRBJ2-7; unclear D gene. This CDR3 region has 13 residues. Germline assignment: CDR1 KGHSH and CDR2 LQKENI. Between the trimmed V and J ends, which lost 5 bases and 6 bases, there was a span of 14 bases. The DNA of the CDR3 is TGTGCCAGCTCATACCTCGAGAGAGGCGAGCAGTACGTC. As protein: CASSYLERGEQYV.

The chain is built from TRBV30 and TRBJ1-5; maybe TRBD1 (5 bases). Trimming removed 4 bases from V and 7 bases from J, with 14 bases in between. The CDR3 has 13 residues. CDR1 GTSNPN and CDR2 SVGIG come from the germline V gene (reference sequence). CDR3 sequence: CAWTPQGGQPQHF. CDR3 DNA sequence: TGTGCCTGGACCCCCCAGGGAGGGCAGCCCCAGCATTTT.

The chain is built from TRBV21-1 and TRBJ1-5; TRBD1, as called in the table, went unchecked against the DNA. TRBV21-1 is reported as a pseudogene. The CDR3 consists of 15 residues. CDR3 residues: CASSKGGRPNQPQHF. The CDR3 nucleotides read TGTGCCAGCAGCAAAGGGGGCAGGCCCAATCAGCCCCAGCATTTT.

The chain recombines TRBV11-3 with TRBJ2-7; no clear D gene. V was cut by 5 bases and J by 7 bases, with 15 bases left in between. The CDR3 length is 13 residues. Germline V gene lookup returns CDR1 SGHNT and CDR2 YENEEA. The CDR3 coding sequence is TGTGCCAGCAGCCCCGGCCGGAGTGATGAGCAGTACTTC. Translation: CASSPGRSDEQYF.

The chain joins TRBV29-1 to TRBJ1-2, with 8 bases matching TRBD1. This CDR3 comprises 12 residues. J lost 4 bases, V lost 4 bases, and 2 bases had no gene match. CDR1 is SQVTM, CDR2 ANQGSEA, per germline. CDR3 DNA: TGCAGCGTTGCCGACAGGGGCTATGGCTACACCTTC. Protein product: CSVADRGYGYTF. The variable domain in full, completed from reference TRBV29-1 and TRBJ1-2, reads SAVISQKPSRDICQRGTSLTIQCQVDSQVTMMFWYRQQPGQSLTLIATANQGSEATYESGFVIDKFPISRPNLTFSTLTVSNMSPEDSSIYLCSVADRGYGYTFGSGTRLTVV.

The rearrangement joins TRBV6-5 to TRBJ1-1; the D is unclear. The CDR3 sequence is 15 residues long. V was cut by 2 bases and J by 0 bases, with 10 bases left in between. Looked up from germline, CDR1 is MNHEY and CDR2 is SVGAGI. The CDR3 sequence is CASSYEGTMNTEAFF. The CDR3 nucleotides are TGTGCCAGCAGTTACGAGGGAACAATGAACACTGAAGCTTTCTTT.

This clone was picked up one time. The rearrangement links TRBV29-1 to TRBJ1-1, with TRBD1 identical over 8 bases. This CDR3 has 14 amino acids. The V and J ends lost 6 bases and 7 bases, in that order; junction bases with no gene match: 13. CDR1 SQVTM and CDR2 ANQGSEA come from the germline V gene. The CDR3 nucleotides are TGCAGCGTCTGCCCGGGACAGGCCACGATTGAAGCTTTCTTT. Encoded protein: CSVCPGQATIEAFF. Based on the CDR3 plus reference TRBV29-1 and TRBJ1-1, the full variable domain is SAVISQKPSRDICQRGTSLTIQCQVDSQVTMMFWYRQQPGQSLTLIATANQGSEATYESGFVIDKFPISRPNLTFSTLTVSNMSPEDSSIYLCSVCPGQATIEAFFGQGTRLTVV.

The chain has TRBV27 and TRBJ2-1; 11 nucleotides agree with TRBD2. The V gene end was trimmed by 3 bases and the J gene end by 6 bases; junction bases not matched to a gene: 10. The CDR3 is made up of 17 amino acids. Per the germline V gene, CDR1 is MNHEY and CDR2 is SMNVEV (reference sequence). The chain's CDR3 is CASSLVFLAGGANEQFF. CDR3 DNA sequence: TGTGCCAGCAGTTTGGTGTTTTTAGCGGGAGGGGCCAATGAGCAGTTCTTC.

The CDR3 sequence: CASSSLGGASTNEKLFF. For the CDR3, the DNA is TGTGCCAGCAGCTCCTTAGGTGGGGCATCAACTAATGAAAAACTGTTTTTT. The chain has TRBV9 and TRBJ1-4, with a possible D match to TRBD1 (5 bases). Trimming cost V 4 bases and J 0 bases, with 16 bases left between them. Germline V gives CDR1 SGDLS, CDR2 YYNGEE. The CDR3 extends over 17 amino acids.

This sequence joins TRBV2 and TRBJ2-2; a weak D match, TRBD1 (5 bases). Trimming took 6 bases from V and 3 from J, leaving 14 bases between them. Germline assignment: CDR1 SNHLY and CDR2 FYNNEI. The CDR3 runs to 15 residues. DNA of the CDR3: TGTGCCAGCAGGGACATCCACGAGGACACCGGGGAGCTGTTTTTT. This translates into CASRDIHEDTGELFF.

This clone was seen repeatedly, ten times or more. The rearrangement links TRBV6-1 to TRBJ2-6; no clear D gene. This CDR3 spans 15 amino acids. CDR1 and CDR2 (germline): MNHNS, SASEGT. V lost 2 bases and J 2 bases, leaving 7 bases between the germline ends. Here the CDR3 reads CASSERSTGANVLTF. As DNA, the CDR3 is TGTGCCAGCAGTGAACGGAGCACTGGGGCCAACGTCCTGACTTTC.

V usage is TRBV10-3 and J usage is TRBJ2-5; the D gene is possibly TRBD2 (5 bases). CDR1 is ENHRY and CDR2 is SYGVKD in the germline V gene. The V and J ends lost 6 bases and 0 bases respectively, with 8 bases between them. The CDR3 length is 13 residues. The CDR3 loop reads CAIRGRDQETQYF. The CDR3 DNA reads as TGTGCCATCAGGGGGAGAGACCAAGAGACCCAGTACTTC.

V gene TRBV27 combines with J gene TRBJ1-1, with 8 bases that match TRBD1. V trimming: 2 bases; J trimming: 5 bases; junction bases outside the gene matches: 7. The V gene's germline CDR1 is MNHEY and CDR2 SMNVEV (reference sequence). The CDR3 is 15 amino acids. This chain's CDR3 is CASSLAWTGSTEAFF. The CDR3 nucleotides read TGTGCCAGCAGTTTAGCATGGACAGGGAGTACTGAAGCTTTCTTT.

This clone was found a few times. CDR3 DNA: TGCGCCAGCACGGGGTCCACCCCGCAGGAGACCCAGTACTTC. Its translation: CASTGSTPQETQYF. The chain combines TRBV5-1 with TRBJ2-5, with D maybe TRBD2 (5 bases). The CDR3 loop spans 14 amino acids. Germline values: CDR1 SGHRS, CDR2 YFSETQ. Trimming stripped 6 bases from V and 5 bases from J, with 17 bases between.

This sequence joins TRBV19 and TRBJ1-6; tentative D call: TRBD1 (6 bases). V was trimmed by 5 bases and J by 5 bases, leaving 10 bases between them. The length of the CDR3 is 14 residues. Germline values: CDR1 LNHDA, CDR2 SQIVND (reference sequence). The CDR3 reads CASSLGQNNSPLHF. In DNA, the CDR3 is TGTGCCAGTAGTCTCGGACAGAATAATTCACCCCTCCACTTT.

The V and J genes are TRBV7-2 and TRBJ1-2; the D gene is possibly TRBD1 (5 bases). The CDR3 is 14 amino acids. V shed 7 bases and J shed 2 bases, with 14 bases lying between them. The V gene's germline CDR1 is SGHTA and CDR2 FQGNSA. CDR3 amino acids: CASNPVGGNYGYTF. The CDR3 DNA follows: TGTGCCAGCAACCCCGTGGGGGGGAACTATGGCTACACCTTC.

This chain links TRBV11-2 with TRBJ1-3, with a possible D match to TRBD1 (5 bases). Germline values: CDR1 SGHAT, CDR2 FQNNGV. Trimming cost V 4 bases and J 0 bases, with 16 bases left between them. The CDR3 length is 17 residues. The CDR3 bases are TGTGCCAGCAGCTCCTCTACGGGACTGGGCTCTGGAAACACCATATATTTT. Protein: CASSSSTGLGSGNTIYF.

V gene TRBV19 combines with J gene TRBJ1-2; no firm D call. Per the germline V gene, CDR1 is LNHDA and CDR2 is SQIVND (reference sequence). This CDR3 region has 16 residues. Trimming pared 7 bases from V and 0 bases from J, leaving 18 bases between. The CDR3: CASTLRGTGANYGYTF. The CDR3 DNA reads TGTGCCAGTACTCTCCGAGGAACGGGAGCTAACTATGGCTACACCTTC.

The J gene is TRBJ2-7, the V gene TRBV14, with 9 bases identical to TRBD2. V was pared by 1 base and J by 9 bases, with 4 bases of the junction left unmatched. CDR3 length: 13 amino acids. Germline CDR1 is SGHDN and CDR2 is FVKESK. CDR3 in amino acids: CASSQASSGVQYV. CDR3 coding DNA: TGTGCCAGCAGCCAAGCTTCTAGCGGGGTGCAGTACGTC.

This chain links TRBV5-1 with TRBJ1-2; D might be TRBD1 (5 bases). Looked up from germline, CDR1 is SGHRS and CDR2 is YFSETQ. Trimming removed 0 bases at V and 2 bases at J, with 11 bases between. This CDR3 is built from 15 residues. CDR3 sequence: CASSLVFGGNYGYTF. The CDR3 bases are TGCGCCAGCAGCTTGGTATTCGGGGGGAACTATGGCTACACCTTC.